This T cell receptor beta chain was identified during a study of cytomegalovirus exposure and HLA in healthy donors. The CDR3 is 16 amino acids. V trimming: 0 bases; J trimming: 5 bases; junction bases outside the gene matches: 6. The V gene's germline CDR1 is SGHNT and CDR2 YYREEE (reference sequence). PCR was performed using 60 Vbeta and 13 Jbeta primers. Assay: immunoSEQ multiplex PCR; the TCRdb copy retains only in-frame clones and omits some. The table includes about 190,000 clones, under 80% detected once. A remark on this clone: Its antigen is as yet unknown.

The study, taken as a whole, reports: Being productive about 87% or about 30% of the time was typical of most TCR beta V segments in an earlier analysis.

This clonotype originated in a young man in good health and CMV-seropositive. Sequencing used PBMCs. The genes are TRBV5-4 and TRBJ2-2, with 8 nucleotides matching TRBD2. CDR3 nucleotides: TGTGCCAGCAGCTTGGCCCCGGGGGGGCTTACCGGGGAGCTGTTTTTT. This codes for CASSLAPGGLTGELFF.